This T cell receptor (beta chain) was profiled in a study of blood T cell repertoires in COVID-19. About the research overall: There were acute and convalescent COVID-19 samples, and they came from the United States, Italy and Spain.

This CDR3 comprises 11 residues. Trimming shortened V by 5 bases and J by 1 base, and 5 bases separated the two germline ends. Germline V lookup: CDR1 SQVTM, CDR2 ANQGSEA. Clones were sequenced by immunoSEQ multiplex PCR, and TCRdb holds only the in-frame ones, with some missing. The table has fewer than 150,000 clones, about 85% seen once; the top ten hold around 13%. The origin of this receptor is a human donor in a cohort sampled during active COVID-19. Sequenced sample: peripheral blood. The chain couples TRBV29-1 to TRBJ2-5; D not resolved. The CDR3 loop is CSVNSQETQYF. DNA of the CDR3: TGCAGCGTTAACAGCCAAGAGACCCAGTACTTC.